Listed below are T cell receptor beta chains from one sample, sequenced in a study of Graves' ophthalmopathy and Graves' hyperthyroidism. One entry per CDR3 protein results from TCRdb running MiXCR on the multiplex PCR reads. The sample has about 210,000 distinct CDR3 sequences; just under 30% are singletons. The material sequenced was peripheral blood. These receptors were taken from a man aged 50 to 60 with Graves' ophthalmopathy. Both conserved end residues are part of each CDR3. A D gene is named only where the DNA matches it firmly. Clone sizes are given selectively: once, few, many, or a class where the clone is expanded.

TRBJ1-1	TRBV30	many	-	CAWSRTEAFF	TGTGCCTGGAGCCGGACAGAAGCTTTCTTT
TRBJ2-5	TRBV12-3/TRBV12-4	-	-	CASTVDWEWTQYF	TGTGCCAGCACTGTGGACTGGGAATGGACCCAGTACTTC
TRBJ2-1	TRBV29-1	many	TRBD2	CSVGSGRGNEQFF	TGCAGCGTTGGGAGCGGGAGGGGTAATGAGCAGTTCTTC
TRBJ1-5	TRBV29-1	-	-	CSVADWGGQPQHF	TGCAGCGTCGCCGATTGGGGAGGTCAGCCCCAGCATTTT
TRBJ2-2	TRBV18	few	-	CASSPGLAEPNTGELFF	TGTGCCAGCTCACCGGGGTTAGCGGAACCGAACACCGGGGAGCTGTTTTTT
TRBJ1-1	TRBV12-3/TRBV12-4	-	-	CASNENTRDEAFF	TGTGCCAGCAACGAGAACACCCGCGATGAAGCTTTCTTT
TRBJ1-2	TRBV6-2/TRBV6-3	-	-	CASSYNPGHYGYTF	TGTGCCAGCAGTTACAATCCGGGGCACTATGGCTACACCTTC
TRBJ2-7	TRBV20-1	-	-	CSATAGTTQDEQYF	TGCAGTGCGACAGCCGGGACGACTCAGGACGAGCAGTACTTC
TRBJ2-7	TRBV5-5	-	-	CASTPFRVYEQYF	TGTGCCAGCACCCCTTTCAGGGTCTACGAGCAGTACTTC
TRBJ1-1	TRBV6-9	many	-	CASSYRETGSEALF	TGTGCCAGCAGTTATCGGGAGACAGGTTCCGAAGCTCTCTTT
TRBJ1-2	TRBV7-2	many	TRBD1	CASSYYRGHGYTF	TGTGCCAGCAGCTACTACAGGGGGCATGGCTACACCTTC
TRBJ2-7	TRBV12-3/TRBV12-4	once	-	CASSLVRGTTASSYEQYF	TGTGCCAGCAGTTTGGTTAGGGGCACCACTGCAAGCTCCTACGAGCAGTACTTC
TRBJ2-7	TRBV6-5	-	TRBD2	CASSYPGLPYEQYF	TGTGCCAGCAGTTACCCGGGACTACCGTACGAGCAGTACTTC
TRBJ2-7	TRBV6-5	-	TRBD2	CASSYPGSAGGYEQYF	TGTGCCAGCAGTTACCCGGGGAGCGCGGGAGGCTACGAGCAGTACTTC
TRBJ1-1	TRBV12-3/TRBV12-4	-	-	CASRDRLMNTEAFF	TGTGCCAGCAGAGACAGGCTGATGAACACTGAAGCTTTCTTT
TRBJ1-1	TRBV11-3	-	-	CASSFGVWNTEAFF	TGTGCCAGCAGCTTCGGAGTTTGGAACACTGAAGCTTTCTTT
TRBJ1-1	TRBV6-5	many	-	CASSSLRNTEAFF	TGTGCCAGCAGTTCCCTCCGGAACACTGAAGCTTTCTTT
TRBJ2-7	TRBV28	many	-	CASSPPGPSYEQYF	TGTGCCAGCAGCCCCCCCGGGCCCTCCTACGAGCAGTACTTC
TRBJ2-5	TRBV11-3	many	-	CASSITLGEETQYF	TGTGCCAGCAGCATAACCCTGGGTGAAGAGACCCAGTACTTC
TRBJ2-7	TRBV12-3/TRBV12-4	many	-	CASSLDDEQYF	TGTGCCAGCAGTTTGGATGACGAGCAGTACTTC
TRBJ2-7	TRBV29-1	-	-	CSVGVPSDYEQYF	TGCAGCGTGGGGGTTCCCTCGGACTACGAGCAGTACTTC
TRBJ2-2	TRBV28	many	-	CASREASGELFF	TGTGCCAGCAGGGAGGCCTCCGGGGAGCTGTTTTTT
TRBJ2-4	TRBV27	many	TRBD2	CASSGGLAGGGKNIQYF	TGTGCCAGCAGTGGGGGACTAGCGGGAGGGGGCAAAAACATTCAGTACTTC
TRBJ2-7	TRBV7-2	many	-	CASSLAAFSGYEQYF	TGTGCCAGCAGCTTAGCAGCCTTCTCGGGCTACGAGCAGTACTTC
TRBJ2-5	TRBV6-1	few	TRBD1	CASSGKTGERQETQYF	TGTGCCAGCAGTGGTAAGACAGGGGAGAGGCAAGAGACCCAGTACTTC
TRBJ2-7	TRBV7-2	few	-	CASSGGAGEQYF	TGTGCCAGCAGCGGTGGGGCGGGTGAGCAGTACTTC
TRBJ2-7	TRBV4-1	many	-	CASSQDLLSKSYEQYF	TGCGCCAGCAGCCAAGATCTCCTAAGTAAATCCTACGAGCAGTACTTC
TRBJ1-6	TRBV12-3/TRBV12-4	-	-	CASSFGLGGDNSPLHF	TGTGCCAGCAGTTTCGGTCTGGGGGGAGACAATTCACCCCTCCACTTT
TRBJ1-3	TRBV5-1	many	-	CASTTGVTAGNTIYF	TGCGCCAGCACCACGGGGGTAACGGCTGGAAACACCATATATTTT
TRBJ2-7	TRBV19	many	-	CASRPGGALRYEQYF	TGTGCCAGTAGGCCGGGCGGGGCTTTAAGGTACGAGCAGTACTTC
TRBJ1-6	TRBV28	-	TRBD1	CASSFPPRTGARSPLHF	TGTGCCAGCAGTTTCCCTCCAAGGACAGGGGCCCGCTCACCCCTCCACTTT
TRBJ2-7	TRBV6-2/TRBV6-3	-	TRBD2	CASSYGTSAGGSSYGQYF	TGTGCCAGCAGTTACGGTACCTCGGCGGGAGGCAGCTCCTACGGGCAGTACTTC
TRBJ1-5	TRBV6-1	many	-	CASSEVGVYSNQPQHF	TGTGCCAGCAGTGAAGTGGGGGTGTATAGCAATCAGCCCCAGCATTTT
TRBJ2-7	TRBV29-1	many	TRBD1	CSVAGTGEYEQYF	TGCAGCGTGGCCGGGACAGGAGAATACGAGCAGTACTTC
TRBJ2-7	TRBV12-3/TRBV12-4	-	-	CASSFGGPEQYF	TGTGCCAGCAGTTTCGGGGGACCCGAGCAGTACTTC
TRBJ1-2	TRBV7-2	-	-	CASSLDSSPYGYTF	TGTGCCAGCAGCCTGGACAGCTCACCATATGGCTACACCTTC
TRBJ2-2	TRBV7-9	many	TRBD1	CASAGQGNTGELFF	TGTGCCAGCGCAGGACAGGGAAATACCGGGGAGCTGTTTTTT
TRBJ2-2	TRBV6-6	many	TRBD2	CASSPSSGRVGGELFF	TGTGCCAGCAGCCCTTCTAGCGGGAGAGTGGGCGGGGAGCTGTTTTTT
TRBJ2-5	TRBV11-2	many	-	CASSLAPKETQYF	TGTGCCAGCAGCTTAGCCCCAAAAGAGACCCAGTACTTC
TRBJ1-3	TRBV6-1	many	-	CASSGERESGNTIYF	TGTGCCAGCAGTGGGGAGAGAGAGAGTGGAAACACCATATATTTT
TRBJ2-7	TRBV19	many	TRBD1	CASSQTDRGKQYF	TGTGCCAGTAGTCAGACTGACAGGGGGAAGCAGTACTTC
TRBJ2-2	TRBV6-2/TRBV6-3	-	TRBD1	CASSYSPGGDPGTGELFF	TGTGCCAGCAGTTACTCGCCAGGGGGAGACCCGGGGACCGGGGAGCTGTTTTTT
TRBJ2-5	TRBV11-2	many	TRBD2	CASSFMSGTSGPTQYF	TGTGCCAGCAGCTTCATGTCCGGGACTAGCGGCCCGACCCAGTACTTC
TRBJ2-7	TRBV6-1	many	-	CACMDGPYEQYF	TGTGCCTGCATGGACGGACCCTACGAGCAGTACTTC
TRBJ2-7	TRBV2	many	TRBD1	CASSSGGTGSAYEQYF	TGTGCCAGCAGTTCCGGCGGGACAGGGTCCGCCTACGAGCAGTACTTC
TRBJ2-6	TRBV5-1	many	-	CASSLERRSSGANVLTF	TGCGCCAGCAGCTTGGAGCGACGCAGCTCTGGGGCCAACGTCCTGACTTTC
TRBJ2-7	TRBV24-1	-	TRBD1	CATSETGQGGYEQYF	TGTGCCACCAGTGAAACTGGACAGGGTGGGTACGAGCAGTACTTC
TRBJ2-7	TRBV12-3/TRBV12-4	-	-	CASSSFRDHRQYF	TGTGCCAGCAGTTCCTTCCGGGACCACCGGCAGTACTTC
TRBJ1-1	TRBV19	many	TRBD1	CASGDRVGEAFF	TGTGCCAGTGGGGACAGGGTCGGTGAAGCTTTCTTT
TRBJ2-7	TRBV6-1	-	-	CASSEALGGSYEQYF	TGTGCCAGCAGTGAAGCGCTGGGGGGATCCTACGAGCAGTACTTC
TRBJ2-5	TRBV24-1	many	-	CATSDPRGRSSQETQYF	TGTGCCACCAGTGACCCCCGTGGGCGATCAAGCCAAGAGACCCAGTACTTC
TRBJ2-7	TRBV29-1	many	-	CSVEGTRGYEQYF	TGCAGCGTTGAAGGAACGAGGGGATACGAGCAGTACTTC
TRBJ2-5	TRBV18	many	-	CASSPARQETQYF	TGTGCCAGCTCACCGGCGCGGCAAGAGACCCAGTACTTC
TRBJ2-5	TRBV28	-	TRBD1	CASSSKTGIIETQYF	TGTGCCAGCAGTTCAAAGACAGGGATTATAGAGACCCAGTACTTC